This T cell receptor (beta chain) emerged from a study of identical twins. The CDR3 sequence is 15 residues long. CDR1 and CDR2 from the germline V gene are ENHRY and SYGVKD. Trimming cost V 2 bases and J 7 bases, with 14 bases left between them. TCRdb reanalysed the 5' RACE reads using MiXCR and keeps one entry per CDR3 protein. The table records 350,000 to 450,000 distinct CDR3 sequences, around 20% of them present only once. Findings and limits, study-wide: Weaker excess twin sharing was seen among beta out-of-frame sequences. Modeled out-of-frame TCR alpha sharing in monozygotic twins fell below observed levels. Invariant MAIT and iNKT cells are populations that could partly confound zero-insertion analyses. Fewer insertions marked abundant cord blood beta clonotypes; young adult naive trended weakly, memory not at all.

As concerns this clonotype: Its specificity is unknown.

This clonotype was sampled from a man between 45 and 60 years old in good health. The chain joins TRBV10-3 to TRBJ2-2; possibly TRBD1 or TRBD2 for D (5 bases each). The sequenced sample consisted of naive T cells sorted from blood. The CDR3 nucleotides are TGTGCCATCAGTGAGCGGGGCAGGGAAGGCGGGGAGCTGTTTTTT. This sequence encodes CAISERGREGGELFF.